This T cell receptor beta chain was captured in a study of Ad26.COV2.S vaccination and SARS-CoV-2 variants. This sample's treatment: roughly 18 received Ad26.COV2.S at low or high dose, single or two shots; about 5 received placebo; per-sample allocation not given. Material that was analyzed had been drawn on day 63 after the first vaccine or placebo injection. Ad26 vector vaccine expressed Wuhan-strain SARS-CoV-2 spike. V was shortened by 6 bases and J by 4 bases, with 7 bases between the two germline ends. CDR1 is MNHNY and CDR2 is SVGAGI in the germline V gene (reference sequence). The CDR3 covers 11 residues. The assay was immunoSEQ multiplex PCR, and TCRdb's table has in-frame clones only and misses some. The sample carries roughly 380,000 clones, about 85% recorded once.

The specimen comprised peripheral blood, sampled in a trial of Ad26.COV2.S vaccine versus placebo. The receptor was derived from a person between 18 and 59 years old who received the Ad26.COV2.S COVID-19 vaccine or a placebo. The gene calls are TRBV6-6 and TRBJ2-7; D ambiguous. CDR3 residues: CASSLKYEQYF. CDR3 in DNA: TGTGCCAGCAGCTTAAAATACGAGCAGTACTTC.